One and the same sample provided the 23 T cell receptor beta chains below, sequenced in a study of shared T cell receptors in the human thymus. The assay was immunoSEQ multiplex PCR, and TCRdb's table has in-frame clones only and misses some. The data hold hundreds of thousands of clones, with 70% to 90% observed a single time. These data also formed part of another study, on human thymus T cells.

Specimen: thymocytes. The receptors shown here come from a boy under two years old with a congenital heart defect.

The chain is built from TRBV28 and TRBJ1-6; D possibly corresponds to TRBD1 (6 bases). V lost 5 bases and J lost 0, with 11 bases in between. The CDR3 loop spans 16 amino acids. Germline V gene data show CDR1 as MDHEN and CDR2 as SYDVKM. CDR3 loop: CASSTGQSSYNSPLHF. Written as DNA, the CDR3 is TGTGCCAGCAGTACCGGACAGAGCTCCTATAATTCACCCCTCCACTTT.

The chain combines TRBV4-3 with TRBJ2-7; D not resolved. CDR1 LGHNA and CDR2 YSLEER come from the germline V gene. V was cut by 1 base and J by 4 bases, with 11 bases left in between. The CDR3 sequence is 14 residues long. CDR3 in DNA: TGCGCCAGCAGCCAAGGCGCAGCGAAGTACGAGCAGTACTTC. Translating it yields CASSQGAAKYEQYF.

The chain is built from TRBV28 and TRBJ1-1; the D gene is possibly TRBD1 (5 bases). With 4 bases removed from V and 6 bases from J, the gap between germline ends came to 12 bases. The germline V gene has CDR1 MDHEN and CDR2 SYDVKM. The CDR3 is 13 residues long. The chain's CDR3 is CASSWTRVAEAFF. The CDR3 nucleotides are TGTGCCAGCAGTTGGACAAGAGTCGCTGAAGCTTTCTTT.

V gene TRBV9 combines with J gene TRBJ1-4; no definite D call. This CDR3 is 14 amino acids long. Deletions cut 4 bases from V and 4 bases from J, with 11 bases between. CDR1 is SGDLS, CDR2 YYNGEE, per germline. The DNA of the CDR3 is TGTGCCAGCAGCCCCCACGAGGGTAATGAAAAACTGTTTTTT. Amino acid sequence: CASSPHEGNEKLFF. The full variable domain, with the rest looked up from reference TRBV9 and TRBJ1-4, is DSGVTQTPKHLITATGQRVTLRCSPRSGDLSVYWYQQSLDQGLQFLIQYYNGEERAKGNILERFSAQQFPDLHSELNLSSLELGDSALYFCASSPHEGNEKLFFGSGTQLSVL.

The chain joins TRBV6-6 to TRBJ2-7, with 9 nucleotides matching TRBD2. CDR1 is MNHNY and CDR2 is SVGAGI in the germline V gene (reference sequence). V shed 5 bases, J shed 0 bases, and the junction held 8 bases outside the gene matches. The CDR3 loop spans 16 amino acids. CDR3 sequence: CASSNYLSGSSYEQYF. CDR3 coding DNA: TGTGCCAGCAGTAACTATCTTAGCGGGAGCTCCTACGAGCAGTACTTC.

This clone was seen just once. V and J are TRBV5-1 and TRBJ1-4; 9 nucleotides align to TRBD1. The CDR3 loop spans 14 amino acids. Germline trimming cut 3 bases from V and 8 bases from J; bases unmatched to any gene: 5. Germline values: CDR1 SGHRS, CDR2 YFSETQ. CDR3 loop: CASSWDREGEKLFF. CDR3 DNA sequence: TGCGCCAGCAGCTGGGACAGGGAGGGAGAAAAACTGTTTTTT.

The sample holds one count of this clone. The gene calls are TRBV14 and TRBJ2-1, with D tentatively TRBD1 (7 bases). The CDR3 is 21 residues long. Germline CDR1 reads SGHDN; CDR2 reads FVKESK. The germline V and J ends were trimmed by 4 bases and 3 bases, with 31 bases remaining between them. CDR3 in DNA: TGTGCCAGCAGCCCCCTCTCCCAAGCAGGGGGGTTCGAGTGGGTCTACAATGAGCAGTTCTTC. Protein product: CASSPLSQAGGFEWVYNEQFF.

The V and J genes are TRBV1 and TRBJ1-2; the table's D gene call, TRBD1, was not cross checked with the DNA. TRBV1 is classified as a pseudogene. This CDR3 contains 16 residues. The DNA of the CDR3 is TGCACCAGCAGCCAAGATTGTAGAGGGACAGGGAACGGCTACACCTTC. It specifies CTSSQDCRGTGNGYTF.

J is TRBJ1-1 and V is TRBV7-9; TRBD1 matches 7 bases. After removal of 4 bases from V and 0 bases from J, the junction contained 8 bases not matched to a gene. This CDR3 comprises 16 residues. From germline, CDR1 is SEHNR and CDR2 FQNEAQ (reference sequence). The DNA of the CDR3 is TGTGCCAGCAGCTCACGGGGACAGATCATGAACACTGAAGCTTTCTTT. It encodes CASSSRGQIMNTEAFF.

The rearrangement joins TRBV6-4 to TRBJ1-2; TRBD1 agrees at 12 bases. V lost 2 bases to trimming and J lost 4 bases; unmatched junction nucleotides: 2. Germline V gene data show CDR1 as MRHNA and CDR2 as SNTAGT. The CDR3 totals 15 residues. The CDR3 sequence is CASSDGTGGIYGYTF. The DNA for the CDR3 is TGTGCCAGCAGTGACGGGACAGGGGGCATCTATGGCTACACCTTC.

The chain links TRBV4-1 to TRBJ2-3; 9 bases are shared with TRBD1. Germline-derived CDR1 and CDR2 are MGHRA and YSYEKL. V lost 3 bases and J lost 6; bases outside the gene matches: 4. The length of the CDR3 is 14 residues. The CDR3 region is CASSQGQGSDTQYF. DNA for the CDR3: TGCGCCAGCAGCCAGGGACAGGGTAGCGATACGCAGTATTTT.

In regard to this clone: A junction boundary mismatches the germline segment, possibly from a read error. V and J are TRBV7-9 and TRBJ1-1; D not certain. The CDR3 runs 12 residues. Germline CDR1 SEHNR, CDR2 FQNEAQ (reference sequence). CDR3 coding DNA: TGTGCCAGCAGCTTATCGAACTCTGAAGCTTTCTTT. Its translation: CASSLSNSEAFF.

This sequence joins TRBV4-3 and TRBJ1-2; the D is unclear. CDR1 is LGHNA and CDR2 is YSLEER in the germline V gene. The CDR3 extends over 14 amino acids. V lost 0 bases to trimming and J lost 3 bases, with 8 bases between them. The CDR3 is CASSQDHRDYGYTF. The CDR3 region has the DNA TGCGCCAGCAGCCAAGATCACCGAGACTATGGCTACACCTTC.

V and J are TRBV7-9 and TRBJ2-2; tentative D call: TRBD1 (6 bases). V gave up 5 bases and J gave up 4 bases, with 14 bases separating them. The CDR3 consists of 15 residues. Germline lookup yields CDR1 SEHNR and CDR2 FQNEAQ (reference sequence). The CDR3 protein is CASSGYRVGTGELFF. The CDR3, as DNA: TGTGCCAGCAGCGGGTACAGGGTGGGCACCGGGGAGCTGTTTTTT. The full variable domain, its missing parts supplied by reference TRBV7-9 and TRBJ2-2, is DTGVSQNPRHKITKRGQNVTFRCDPISEHNRLYWYRQTLGQGPEFLTYFQNEAQLEKSRLLSDRFSAERPKGSFSTLEIQRTEQGDSAMYLCASSGYRVGTGELFFGEGSRLTVL.

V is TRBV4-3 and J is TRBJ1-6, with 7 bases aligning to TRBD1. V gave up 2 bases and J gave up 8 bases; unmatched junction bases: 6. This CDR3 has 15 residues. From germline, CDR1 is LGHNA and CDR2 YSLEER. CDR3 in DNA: TGCGCCAGCAGCCAATTAGTACAGGGGTATTCACCCCTCCACTTT. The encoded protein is CASSQLVQGYSPLHF.

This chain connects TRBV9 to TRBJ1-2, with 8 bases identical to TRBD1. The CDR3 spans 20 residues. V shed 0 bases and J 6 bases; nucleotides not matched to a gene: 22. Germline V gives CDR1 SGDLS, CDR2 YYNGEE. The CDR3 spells CASSVATKIPGQVKAHGYTF. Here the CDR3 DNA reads TGTGCCAGCAGCGTAGCTACTAAGATACCGGGACAGGTAAAGGCTCATGGCTACACCTTC.

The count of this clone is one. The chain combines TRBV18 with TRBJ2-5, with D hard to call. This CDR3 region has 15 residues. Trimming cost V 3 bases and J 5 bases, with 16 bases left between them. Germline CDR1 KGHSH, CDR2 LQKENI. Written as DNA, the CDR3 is TGTGCCAGCTCACCCACGGTGCGTCAACAGGAGACCCAGTACTTC. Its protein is CASSPTVRQQETQYF.

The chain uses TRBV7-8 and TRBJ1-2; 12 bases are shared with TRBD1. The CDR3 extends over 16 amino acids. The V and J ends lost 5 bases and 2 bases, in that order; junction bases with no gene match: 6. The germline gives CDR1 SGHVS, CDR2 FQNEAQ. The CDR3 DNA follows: TGTGCCAGCAGCCTCGGGACAGGGGGCCTGAACTATGGCTACACCTTC. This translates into CASSLGTGGLNYGYTF.

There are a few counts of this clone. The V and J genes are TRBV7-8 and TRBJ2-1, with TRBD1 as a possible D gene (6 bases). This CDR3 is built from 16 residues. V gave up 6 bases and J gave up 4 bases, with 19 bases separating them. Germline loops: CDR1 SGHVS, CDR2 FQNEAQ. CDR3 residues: CASRARRRGGYNEQFF. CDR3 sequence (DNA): TGTGCCAGCAGGGCAAGACGCAGGGGCGGGTACAATGAGCAGTTCTTC.

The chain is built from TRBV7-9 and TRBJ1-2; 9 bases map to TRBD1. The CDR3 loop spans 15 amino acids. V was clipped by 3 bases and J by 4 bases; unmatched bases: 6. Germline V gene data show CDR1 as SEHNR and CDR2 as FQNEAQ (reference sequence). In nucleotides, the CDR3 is TGTGCCAGCAGCTTTCCCGGACAGGGGATCTATGGCTACACCTTC. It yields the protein CASSFPGQGIYGYTF.

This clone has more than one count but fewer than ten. The CDR3 loop reads CASSRGVPSYNEQFF. For the CDR3, the DNA is TGTGCCAGCAGCCGGGGGGTCCCCTCCTACAATGAGCAGTTCTTC. The chain employs TRBV7-6 and TRBJ2-1, with 7 bases matching TRBD2. Losses at the gene ends were 5 bases for V and 0 bases for J; bases not matched to a gene: 4. Germline V gene lookup returns CDR1 SGHVS and CDR2 FNYEAQ. CDR3 length: 15 residues.

The CDR3 DNA sequence: TGTGCCAGCAGCACCGACAGGTCCTACGAGCAGTACTTC. Its protein product is CASSTDRSYEQYF. The V and J genes are TRBV5-4 and TRBJ2-7; perhaps TRBD1 as D (6 bases). Trimming left V 4 bases short and J 1 base short, with 9 bases between. This CDR3 spans 13 amino acids. Germline CDR1 is SGHNT and CDR2 is YYREEE (reference sequence).

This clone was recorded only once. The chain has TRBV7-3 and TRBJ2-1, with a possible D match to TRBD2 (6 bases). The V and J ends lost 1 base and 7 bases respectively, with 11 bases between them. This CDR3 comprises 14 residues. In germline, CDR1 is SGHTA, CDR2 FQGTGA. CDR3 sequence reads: CASSLKAGVNEQFF. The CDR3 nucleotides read TGTGCCAGCAGCTTAAAAGCGGGTGTTAATGAGCAGTTCTTC.